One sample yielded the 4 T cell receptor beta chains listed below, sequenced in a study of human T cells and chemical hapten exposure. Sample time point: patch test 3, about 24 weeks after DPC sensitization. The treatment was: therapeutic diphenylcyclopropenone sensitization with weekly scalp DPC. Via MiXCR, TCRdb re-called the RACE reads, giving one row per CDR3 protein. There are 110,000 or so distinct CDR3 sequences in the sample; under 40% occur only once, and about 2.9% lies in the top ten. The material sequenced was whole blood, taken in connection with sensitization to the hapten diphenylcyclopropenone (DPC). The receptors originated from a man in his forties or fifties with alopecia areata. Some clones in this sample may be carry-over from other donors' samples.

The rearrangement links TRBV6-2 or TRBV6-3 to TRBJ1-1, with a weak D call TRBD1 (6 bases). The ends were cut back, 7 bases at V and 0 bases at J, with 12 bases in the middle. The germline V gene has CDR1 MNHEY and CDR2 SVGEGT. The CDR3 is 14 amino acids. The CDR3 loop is CASIKAGVNTEAFF. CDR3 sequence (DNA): TGTGCCAGCATCAAGGCAGGGGTGAACACTGAAGCTTTCTTT.

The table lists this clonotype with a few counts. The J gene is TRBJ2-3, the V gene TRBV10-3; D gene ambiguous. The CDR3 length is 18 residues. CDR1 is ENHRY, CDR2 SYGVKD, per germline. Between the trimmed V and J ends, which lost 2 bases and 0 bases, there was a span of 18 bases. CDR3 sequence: CAISETTIRTSSTDTQYF. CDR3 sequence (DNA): TGTGCCATCAGTGAGACAACCATTAGGACGAGTAGCACAGATACGCAGTATTTT.

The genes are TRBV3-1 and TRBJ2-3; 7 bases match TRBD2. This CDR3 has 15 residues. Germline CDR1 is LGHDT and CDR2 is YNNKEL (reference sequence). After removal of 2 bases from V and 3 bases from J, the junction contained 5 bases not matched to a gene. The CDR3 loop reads CASSQTGLVTDTQYF. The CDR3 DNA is TGTGCCAGCAGCCAAACAGGACTAGTTACAGATACGCAGTATTTT.

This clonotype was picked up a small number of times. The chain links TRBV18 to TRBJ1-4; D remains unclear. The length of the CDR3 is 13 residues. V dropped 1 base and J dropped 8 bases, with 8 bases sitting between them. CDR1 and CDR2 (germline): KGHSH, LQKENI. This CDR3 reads CASSPREGEKLFF. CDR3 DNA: TGTGCCAGCTCACCACGGGAGGGAGAAAAACTGTTTTTT.